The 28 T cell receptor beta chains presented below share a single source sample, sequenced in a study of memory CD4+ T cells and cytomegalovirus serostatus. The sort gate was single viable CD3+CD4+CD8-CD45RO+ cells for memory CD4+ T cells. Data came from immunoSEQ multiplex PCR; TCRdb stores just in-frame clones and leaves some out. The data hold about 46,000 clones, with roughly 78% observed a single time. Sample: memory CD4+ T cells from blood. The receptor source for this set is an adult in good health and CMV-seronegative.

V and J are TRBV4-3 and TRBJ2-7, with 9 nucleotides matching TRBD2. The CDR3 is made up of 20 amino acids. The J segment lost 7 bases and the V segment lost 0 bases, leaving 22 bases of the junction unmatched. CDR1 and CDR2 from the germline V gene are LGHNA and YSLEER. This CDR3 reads CASSQDPGRGSGGLPGEQYF. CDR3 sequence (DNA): TGCGCCAGCAGCCAAGATCCAGGGCGGGGAAGCGGGGGGCTCCCGGGAGAGCAGTACTTC.

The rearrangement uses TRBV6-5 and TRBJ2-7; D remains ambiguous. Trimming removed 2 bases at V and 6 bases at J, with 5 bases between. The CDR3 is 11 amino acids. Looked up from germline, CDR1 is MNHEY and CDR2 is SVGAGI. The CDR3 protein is CASSYLGEQYF. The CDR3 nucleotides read TGTGCCAGCAGTTACCTCGGCGAGCAGTACTTC.

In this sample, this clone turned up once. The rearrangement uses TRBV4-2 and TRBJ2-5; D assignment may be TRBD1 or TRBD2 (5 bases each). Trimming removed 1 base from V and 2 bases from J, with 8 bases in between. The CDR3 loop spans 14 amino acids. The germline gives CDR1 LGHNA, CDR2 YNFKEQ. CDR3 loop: CASSQAGRQETQYF. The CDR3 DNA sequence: TGTGCCAGCAGCCAAGCGGGGCGTCAAGAGACCCAGTACTTC.

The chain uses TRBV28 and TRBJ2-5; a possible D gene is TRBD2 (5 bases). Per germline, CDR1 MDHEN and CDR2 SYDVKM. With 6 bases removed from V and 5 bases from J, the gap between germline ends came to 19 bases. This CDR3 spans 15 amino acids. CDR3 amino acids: CASSPRTLEVETQYF. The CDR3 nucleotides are TGTGCCAGCAGCCCCCGGACCCTGGAGGTTGAGACCCAGTACTTC.

CDR3 coding DNA: TGTGCCAGCAGCTCGACAGGAGGGATCTACGAGCAGTACTTC. Encoded protein: CASSSTGGIYEQYF. The chain couples TRBV11-2 to TRBJ2-7; D may match TRBD1 or TRBD2 (6 bases each). The germline gives CDR1 SGHAT, CDR2 FQNNGV. This CDR3 spans 14 amino acids. Deletions cut 4 bases from V and 3 bases from J, with 13 bases between.

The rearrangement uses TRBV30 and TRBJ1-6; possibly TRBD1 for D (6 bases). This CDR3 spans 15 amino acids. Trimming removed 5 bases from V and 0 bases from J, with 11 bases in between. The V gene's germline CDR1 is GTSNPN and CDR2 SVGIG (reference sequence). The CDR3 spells CAWVGAGSYNSPLHF. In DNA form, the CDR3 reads TGTGCCTGGGTGGGGGCAGGCTCCTATAATTCACCCCTCCACTTT.

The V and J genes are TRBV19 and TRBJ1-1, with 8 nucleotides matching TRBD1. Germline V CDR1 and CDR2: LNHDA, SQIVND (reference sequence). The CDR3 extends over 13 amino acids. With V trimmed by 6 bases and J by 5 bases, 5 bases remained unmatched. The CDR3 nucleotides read TGTGCCAGTAGCGGACAGGGCCTGACTGAAGCTTTCTTT. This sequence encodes CASSGQGLTEAFF.

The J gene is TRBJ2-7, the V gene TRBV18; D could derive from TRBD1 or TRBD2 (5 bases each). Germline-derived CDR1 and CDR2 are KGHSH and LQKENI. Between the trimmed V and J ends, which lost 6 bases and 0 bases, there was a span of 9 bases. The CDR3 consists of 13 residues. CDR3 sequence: CASSRGSSYEQYF. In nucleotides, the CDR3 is TGTGCCAGCTCGAGGGGATCCTCCTACGAGCAGTACTTC.

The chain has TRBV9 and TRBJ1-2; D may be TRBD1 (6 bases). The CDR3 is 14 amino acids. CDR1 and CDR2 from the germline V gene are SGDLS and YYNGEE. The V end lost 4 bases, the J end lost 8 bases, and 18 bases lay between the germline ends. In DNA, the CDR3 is TGTGCCAGCAGCCTTCCCACAGGGACTCTGGGCTACACCTTC. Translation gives CASSLPTGTLGYTF.

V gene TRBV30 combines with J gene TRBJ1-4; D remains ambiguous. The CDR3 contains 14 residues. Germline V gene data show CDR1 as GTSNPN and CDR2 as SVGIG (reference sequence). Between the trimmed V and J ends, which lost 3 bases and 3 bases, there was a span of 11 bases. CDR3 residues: CAWRGGIANEKLFF. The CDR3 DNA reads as TGTGCCTGGAGAGGCGGAATTGCTAATGAAAAACTGTTTTTT.

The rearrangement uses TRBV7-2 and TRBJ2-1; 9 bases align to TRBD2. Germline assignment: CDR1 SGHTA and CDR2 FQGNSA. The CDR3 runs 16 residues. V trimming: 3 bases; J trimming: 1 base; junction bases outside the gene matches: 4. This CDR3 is CASSLASGASYNEQFF. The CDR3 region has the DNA TGTGCCAGCAGCTTGGCTAGCGGGGCTTCCTACAATGAGCAGTTCTTC.

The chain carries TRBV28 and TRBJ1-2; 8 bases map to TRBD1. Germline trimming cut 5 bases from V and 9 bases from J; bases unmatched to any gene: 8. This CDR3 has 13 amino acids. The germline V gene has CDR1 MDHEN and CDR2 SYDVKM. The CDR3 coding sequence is TGTGCCAGCAGTCTCAGGGGGCCGTTTAGCTACACCTTC. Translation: CASSLRGPFSYTF.

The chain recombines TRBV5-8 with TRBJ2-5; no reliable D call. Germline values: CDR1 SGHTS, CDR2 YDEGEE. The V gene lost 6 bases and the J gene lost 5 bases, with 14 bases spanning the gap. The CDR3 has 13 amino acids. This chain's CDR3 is CASTRRVAETQYF. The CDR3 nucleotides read TGTGCCAGCACCCGCCGGGTTGCGGAGACCCAGTACTTC.

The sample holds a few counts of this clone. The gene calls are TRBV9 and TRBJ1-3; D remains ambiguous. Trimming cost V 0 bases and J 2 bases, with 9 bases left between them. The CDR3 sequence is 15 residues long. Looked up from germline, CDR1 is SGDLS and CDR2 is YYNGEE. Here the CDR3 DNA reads TGTGCCAGCAGCGTAGGGACTGCCGCTGGAAACACCATATATTTT. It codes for CASSVGTAAGNTIYF.

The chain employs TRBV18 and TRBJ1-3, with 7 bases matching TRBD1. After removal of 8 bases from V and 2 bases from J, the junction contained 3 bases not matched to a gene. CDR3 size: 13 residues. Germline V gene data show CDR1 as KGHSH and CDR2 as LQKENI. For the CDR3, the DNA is TGTGCCAGCGCCGGGACAGCTGGAAACACCATATATTTT. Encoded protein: CASAGTAGNTIYF.

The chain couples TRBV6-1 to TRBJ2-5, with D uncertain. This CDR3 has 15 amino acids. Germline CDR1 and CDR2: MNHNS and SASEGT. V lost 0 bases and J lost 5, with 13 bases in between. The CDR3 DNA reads TGTGCCAGCAGTGAAGCGGGAAATTCTTGGGAGACCCAGTACTTC. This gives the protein CASSEAGNSWETQYF.

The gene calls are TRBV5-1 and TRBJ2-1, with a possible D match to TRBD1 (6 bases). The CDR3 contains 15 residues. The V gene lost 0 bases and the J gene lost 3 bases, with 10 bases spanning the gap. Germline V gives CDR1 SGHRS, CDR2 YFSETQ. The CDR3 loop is CASSLAGALYNEQFF. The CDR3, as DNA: TGCGCCAGCAGCTTGGCAGGGGCCCTCTACAATGAGCAGTTCTTC.

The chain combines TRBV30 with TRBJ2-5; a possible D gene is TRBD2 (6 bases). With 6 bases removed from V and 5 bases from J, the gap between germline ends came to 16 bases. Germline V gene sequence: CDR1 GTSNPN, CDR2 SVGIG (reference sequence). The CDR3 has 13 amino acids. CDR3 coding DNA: TGTGCCTGCCGGAGGGGCGCGACGGAGACCCAGTACTTC. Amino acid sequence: CACRRGATETQYF.

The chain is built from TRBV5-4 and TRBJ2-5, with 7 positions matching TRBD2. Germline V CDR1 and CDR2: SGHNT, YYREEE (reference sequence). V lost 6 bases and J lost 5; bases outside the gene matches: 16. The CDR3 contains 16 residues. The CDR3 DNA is TGTGCCAGCAACCCCCGTAATCCGGGAGGTAGGGAGACCCAGTACTTC. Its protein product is CASNPRNPGGRETQYF.

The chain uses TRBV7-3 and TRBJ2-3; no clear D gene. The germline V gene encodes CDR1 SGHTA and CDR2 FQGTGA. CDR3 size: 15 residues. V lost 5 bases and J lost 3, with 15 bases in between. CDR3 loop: CASSPFSSGTDTQYF. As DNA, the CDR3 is TGTGCCAGCAGCCCCTTTTCCTCCGGGACAGATACGCAGTATTTT.

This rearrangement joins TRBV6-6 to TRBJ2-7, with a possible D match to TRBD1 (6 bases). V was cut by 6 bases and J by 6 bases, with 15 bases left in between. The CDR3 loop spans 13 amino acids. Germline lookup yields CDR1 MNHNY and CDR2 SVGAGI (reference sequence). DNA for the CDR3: TGTGCCAGCAGCGACTCCTACAGGGCCGAGCAGTACTTC. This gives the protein CASSDSYRAEQYF.

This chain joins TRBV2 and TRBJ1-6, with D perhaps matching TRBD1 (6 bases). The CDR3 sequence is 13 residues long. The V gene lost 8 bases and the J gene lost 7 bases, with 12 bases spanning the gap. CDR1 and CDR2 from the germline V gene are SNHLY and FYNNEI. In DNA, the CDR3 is TGTGCCAGCGTAGGAGGGGGGAATTCACCCCTCCACTTT. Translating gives CASVGGGNSPLHF.

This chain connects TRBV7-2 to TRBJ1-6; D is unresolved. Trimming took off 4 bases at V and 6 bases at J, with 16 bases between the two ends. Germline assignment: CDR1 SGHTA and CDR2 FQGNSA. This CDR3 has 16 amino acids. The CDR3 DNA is TGTGCCAGCAGCTCCCACGGACCTGTCGGTAATTCACCCCTCCACTTT. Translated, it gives CASSSHGPVGNSPLHF.

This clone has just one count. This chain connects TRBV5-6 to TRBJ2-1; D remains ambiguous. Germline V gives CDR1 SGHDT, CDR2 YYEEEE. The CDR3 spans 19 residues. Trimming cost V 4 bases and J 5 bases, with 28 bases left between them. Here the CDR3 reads CASSRAPYIGEPFHNEQFF. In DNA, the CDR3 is TGTGCCAGCAGCCGCGCGCCCTACATAGGTGAACCTTTTCACAATGAGCAGTTCTTC.

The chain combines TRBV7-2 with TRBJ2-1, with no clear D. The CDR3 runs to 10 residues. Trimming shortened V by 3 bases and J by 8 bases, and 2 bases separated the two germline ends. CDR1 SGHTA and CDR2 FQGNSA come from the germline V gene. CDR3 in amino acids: CASSLHEQFF. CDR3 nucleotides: TGTGCCAGCAGCTTGCATGAGCAGTTCTTC.

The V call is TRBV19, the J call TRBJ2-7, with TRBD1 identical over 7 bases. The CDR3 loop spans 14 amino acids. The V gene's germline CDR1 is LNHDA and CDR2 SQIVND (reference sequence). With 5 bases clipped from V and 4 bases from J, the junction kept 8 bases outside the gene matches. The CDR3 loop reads CASSRTGEAYEQYF. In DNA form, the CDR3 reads TGTGCCAGTAGTCGCACAGGGGAAGCGTACGAGCAGTACTTC. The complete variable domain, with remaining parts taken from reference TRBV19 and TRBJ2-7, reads DGGITQSPKYLFRKEGQNVTLSCEQNLNHDAMYWYRQDPGQGLRLIYYSQIVNDFQKGDIAEGYSVSREKKESFPLTVTSAQKNPTAFYLCASSRTGEAYEQYFGPGTRLTVT.

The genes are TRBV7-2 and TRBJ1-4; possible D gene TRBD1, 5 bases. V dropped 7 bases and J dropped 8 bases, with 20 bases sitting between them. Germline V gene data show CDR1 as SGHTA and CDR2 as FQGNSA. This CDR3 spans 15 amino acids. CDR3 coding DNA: TGTGCCAGCACCTCTGGGGGGAGGGATGGGGAAAAACTGTTTTTT. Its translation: CASTSGGRDGEKLFF.

Written as DNA, the CDR3 is TGTGCCAGCTCCCCTCGTGGCACAGGGCGTGAAGCTTTCTTT. This codes for CASSPRGTGREAFF. The V gene is TRBV18, the J gene TRBJ1-1, with D maybe TRBD1 (6 bases). V lost 6 bases and J 7 bases, leaving 18 bases between the germline ends. CDR1 is KGHSH and CDR2 is LQKENI in the germline V gene. The CDR3 spans 14 residues.